Listed below are T cell receptor beta chains from one sample, sequenced in a study of cytomegalovirus exposure and HLA in healthy donors. TCRdb's table, derived via immunoSEQ multiplex PCR, lists solely in-frame clones and lacks some. The data contain under 250,000 clones, 60% to 80% of them singletons. Sequenced sample: PBMCs. Receptors were obtained from a male donor in good health and CMV-seronegative. Each CDR3 is given with its conserved first and last residue. Fields, in order: V gene, clone size, J gene, CDR3 length, D gene, CDR3 DNA, CDR3 protein. The D gene is left open where the match is weak. A row's size may be missing; if present it is once, few, many or a size class.

v_gene: TRBV7-9
abundance: .
j_gene: TRBJ2-7
len: 13
d_gene: .
CDR3nt: TGTGCCAGCGGAATCGGACAGTCCTACGAGCAGTACTTC
CDR3aa: CASGIGQSYEQYF

v_gene: TRBV28
abundance: .
j_gene: TRBJ1-2
len: 11
d_gene: .
CDR3nt: TGTGCCACCACTCGGGTCTATGGCTACACCTTC
CDR3aa: CATTRVYGYTF

v_gene: TRBV7-2
abundance: .
j_gene: TRBJ2-2
len: 14
d_gene: .
CDR3nt: TGTGCCAGCAGCTCGACTCGGGTTACCGGGGAGCTGTTTTTT
CDR3aa: CASSSTRVTGELFF

v_gene: TRBV5-1
abundance: .
j_gene: TRBJ2-1
len: 15
d_gene: TRBD2
CDR3nt: TGCGCCAGCAGCTCTATAGCGGGAGCCAACAATGAGCAGTTCTTC
CDR3aa: CASSSIAGANNEQFF

v_gene: TRBV19
abundance: .
j_gene: TRBJ1-1
len: 14
d_gene: TRBD1
CDR3nt: TGTGCCAGTAGGATCACCTACAGGGGTAATGAAGCTTTCTTT
CDR3aa: CASRITYRGNEAFF

v_gene: TRBV6-1
abundance: .
j_gene: TRBJ1-1
len: 16
d_gene: TRBD1
CDR3nt: TGTGCCAGCAGTGAAGTTCGACACAGGGGATTCACTGAAGCTTTCTTT
CDR3aa: CASSEVRHRGFTEAFF

v_gene: TRBV28
abundance: .
j_gene: TRBJ2-7
len: 15
d_gene: TRBD1
CDR3nt: TGTGCCAGCAGTCCGGGACAGGGGGTACGCTACGAGCAGTACTTC
CDR3aa: CASSPGQGVRYEQYF

v_gene: TRBV6-6
abundance: .
j_gene: TRBJ2-5
len: 14
d_gene: .
CDR3nt: TGTGCCAGCAGCCCTCAGGGTTCCCAAGAGACCCAGTACTTC
CDR3aa: CASSPQGSQETQYF

v_gene: TRBV5-1
abundance: .
j_gene: TRBJ2-7
len: 15
d_gene: .
CDR3nt: TGCGCCAGCAGCTTGGCGTTGGCAGGGTCCAACGAGCAGTACTTC
CDR3aa: CASSLALAGSNEQYF

v_gene: TRBV25-1
abundance: .
j_gene: TRBJ2-1
len: 17
d_gene: TRBD2
CDR3nt: TGTGCCAGCAGTGCGCGCCTTCTAGCGGGATACGGCAATGAGCAGTTCTTC
CDR3aa: CASSARLLAGYGNEQFF

v_gene: TRBV11-2
abundance: .
j_gene: TRBJ2-1
len: 15
d_gene: TRBD1
CDR3nt: TGTGCCAGCAGCTCCGACAGGGGGGCCTACAATGAGCAGTTCTTC
CDR3aa: CASSSDRGAYNEQFF

v_gene: TRBV7-9
abundance: .
j_gene: TRBJ2-5
len: 17
d_gene: TRBD1
CDR3nt: TGTGCCAGCAGCCCACACCGGGCAGGGGGTCGGGTCGAGACCCAGTACTTC
CDR3aa: CASSPHRAGGRVETQYF

v_gene: TRBV6-5
abundance: .
j_gene: TRBJ1-5
len: 14
d_gene: .
CDR3nt: TGTGCCAGCAGTTACTCGAGGGGGAATCAGCCCCAGCATTTT
CDR3aa: CASSYSRGNQPQHF

v_gene: TRBV19
abundance: .
j_gene: TRBJ2-5
len: 15
d_gene: .
CDR3nt: TGTGCCAGTAGGGGAGTGTTGGGGGCCCAAGAGACCCAGTACTTC
CDR3aa: CASRGVLGAQETQYF

v_gene: TRBV5-4
abundance: .
j_gene: TRBJ2-2
len: 13
d_gene: .
CDR3nt: TGTGCCAGCAGCTTGACTCGGGGTAGGGAGCTGTTTTTT
CDR3aa: CASSLTRGRELFF

v_gene: TRBV19
abundance: .
j_gene: TRBJ1-1
len: 16
d_gene: TRBD1
CDR3nt: TGTGCCAGTAGTCCGGACAGGGGTAGTATGAACACTGAAGCTTTCTTT
CDR3aa: CASSPDRGSMNTEAFF

v_gene: TRBV2
abundance: .
j_gene: TRBJ2-3
len: 15
d_gene: TRBD2
CDR3nt: TGTGCCAGCCTCCAGCGGGAGCCTTTCACAGATACGCAGTATTTT
CDR3aa: CASLQREPFTDTQYF

v_gene: TRBV7-2
abundance: .
j_gene: TRBJ2-1
len: 15
d_gene: TRBD2
CDR3nt: TGTGCCAGCAGCTCGGTCGCGGGAGGACCTAATGAGCAGTTCTTC
CDR3aa: CASSSVAGGPNEQFF

v_gene: TRBV19
abundance: .
j_gene: TRBJ2-7
len: 14
d_gene: TRBD2
CDR3nt: TGTGCCAGTAGTACTCCCGGGACTAGCTACGAGCAGTACTTC
CDR3aa: CASSTPGTSYEQYF

v_gene: TRBV10-3
abundance: .
j_gene: TRBJ2-3
len: 15
d_gene: TRBD2
CDR3nt: TGTGCCATCAGTGAGTCAACTAGCGTGGCAGATACGCAGTATTTT
CDR3aa: CAISESTSVADTQYF

v_gene: TRBV25-1
abundance: .
j_gene: TRBJ1-5
len: 14
d_gene: TRBD1
CDR3nt: TGTGCCAGCAGTCCACAGGGGAGCAATCAGCCCCAGCATTTT
CDR3aa: CASSPQGSNQPQHF

v_gene: TRBV9
abundance: .
j_gene: TRBJ2-2
len: 15
d_gene: TRBD2
CDR3nt: TGTGCCAGCAGCGCCTCCAGCGGGAGCACCGGGGAGCTGTTTTTT
CDR3aa: CASSASSGSTGELFF

v_gene: TRBV5-4
abundance: .
j_gene: TRBJ2-3
len: 16
d_gene: .
CDR3nt: TGTGCCAGCAGCTTGGGGAGGGGGGGAGGTACAGATACGCAGTATTTT
CDR3aa: CASSLGRGGGTDTQYF

v_gene: TRBV18
abundance: .
j_gene: TRBJ2-7
len: 15
d_gene: TRBD2
CDR3nt: TGTGCCAGCTCACCGAAAGCGGGAGGCCTCTACGAGCAGTACTTC
CDR3aa: CASSPKAGGLYEQYF

v_gene: TRBV6-5
abundance: once
j_gene: TRBJ1-1
len: 15
d_gene: TRBD1
CDR3nt: TGTGCCAGCAGGATACAGGGGGCAACGAACACTGAAGCTTTCTTT
CDR3aa: CASRIQGATNTEAFF

v_gene: TRBV29-1
abundance: .
j_gene: TRBJ2-2
len: 13
d_gene: .
CDR3nt: TGCAGCGCATATCGGGAAGGGGGCGGGGAGCTGTTTTTT
CDR3aa: CSAYREGGGELFF

v_gene: TRBV7-8
abundance: few
j_gene: TRBJ1-1
len: 12
d_gene: .
CDR3nt: TGTGCCAGCAGCTTAGCGCGGGGGGAAGCTTTCTTT
CDR3aa: CASSLARGEAFF

v_gene: TRBV27
abundance: .
j_gene: TRBJ1-1
len: 13
d_gene: .
CDR3nt: TGTGCCAGCAGTTTAAATGGGGGGTTGGTAGCTTTCTTT
CDR3aa: CASSLNGGLVAFF

v_gene: TRBV5-1
abundance: .
j_gene: TRBJ2-7
len: 15
d_gene: .
CDR3nt: TGCGCCAGCAGCTCGGCCCACGGACAGTACTACGAGCAGTACTTC
CDR3aa: CASSSAHGQYYEQYF

v_gene: TRBV4-1
abundance: .
j_gene: TRBJ2-1
len: 17
d_gene: TRBD2
CDR3nt: TGCGCCAGCAGCCAAGTTGCGAGCGGGAGAGTCGACAATGAGCAGTTCTTC
CDR3aa: CASSQVASGRVDNEQFF

v_gene: TRBV6-4
abundance: .
j_gene: TRBJ2-1
len: 12
d_gene: TRBD1
CDR3nt: TGTGCCAGCAGCTTGACAGGGGGTGAGCAGTTCTTC
CDR3aa: CASSLTGGEQFF

v_gene: TRBV6-5
abundance: .
j_gene: TRBJ2-3
len: 14
d_gene: .
CDR3nt: TGTGCCAGCAGACCTGCGGGGAGCACAGATACGCAGTATTTT
CDR3aa: CASRPAGSTDTQYF

v_gene: TRBV19
abundance: .
j_gene: TRBJ2-5
len: 9
d_gene: .
CDR3nt: TGTGCCAGTAATGACAGCCCCTACTTC
CDR3aa: CASNDSPYF

v_gene: TRBV5-1
abundance: .
j_gene: TRBJ2-7
len: 14
d_gene: .
CDR3nt: TGCGCCAGCAGCTTAGAGTCCCAATCCTACGAGCAGTACTTC
CDR3aa: CASSLESQSYEQYF

v_gene: TRBV11-2
abundance: .
j_gene: TRBJ1-1
len: 16
d_gene: TRBD1
CDR3nt: TGTGCCAGCAGTCCAGTAACAGGGGGTATGAACACTGAAGCTTTCTTT
CDR3aa: CASSPVTGGMNTEAFF

v_gene: TRBV7-2
abundance: .
j_gene: TRBJ1-1
len: 15
d_gene: .
CDR3nt: TGTGCCAGCAGCTTAGACGCAGGGCGAAACACTGAAGCTTTCTTT
CDR3aa: CASSLDAGRNTEAFF